This T cell receptor (beta chain) was sequenced in a study of control samples from healthy donors and cancer patients. Sequencing used immunoSEQ multiplex PCR; TCRdb keeps in-frame clones, though not all of them. Of around 120,000 clones listed, around 87% were seen once; the top ten hold around 3%. Germline CDR1 SNHLY, CDR2 FYNNEI. The CDR3 runs 15 residues. Trimming cost V 5 bases and J 2 bases; bases outside gene matches: 2. The sequenced material came from blood. This rearrangement joins TRBV2 to TRBJ2-1; 11 nucleotides align to TRBD1. This receptor was taken from a man aged 55-75 years in good health. The CDR3 DNA follows: TGTGCCAGCAGTCGGGACAGGGGGGCCTACAATGAGCAGTTCTTC. This encodes CASSRDRGAYNEQFF. The whole variable domain, remainder taken from reference TRBV2 and TRBJ2-1, is EPEVTQTPSHQVTQMGQEVILRCVPISNHLYFYWYRQILGQKVEFLVSFYNNEISEKSEIFDDQFSVERPDGSNFTLKIRSTKLEDSAMYFCASSRDRGAYNEQFFGPGTRLTVL.